Below, 28 T cell receptor beta chains from the same sample are listed, as sequenced in a study of T cell responses to AZD1222 COVID-19 vaccine. TCRdb's table, derived via immunoSEQ multiplex PCR, lists solely in-frame clones and lacks some. Of 77,000 or so clones listed, 75% to 90% were seen once; the top ten hold approximately 30%. Material: peripheral blood, obtained on day 0 of AZD1222 vaccination. These receptors were collected from an adult in good health.

This chain joins TRBV7-9 and TRBJ1-5, with D possibly being TRBD1 (6 bases). The germline V gene encodes CDR1 SEHNR and CDR2 FQNEAQ (reference sequence). This CDR3 has 13 amino acids. Trimming left V 5 bases short and J 5 bases short, with 10 bases between. DNA for the CDR3: TGTGCCAGCAGCCAAGGGGGAGATCAGCCCCAGCATTTT. This codes for CASSQGGDQPQHF.

CDR3 sequence reads: CASRDDRGCTDYGYTF. Written as DNA, the CDR3 is TGCGCCAGCAGGGATGACAGGGGTTGTACAGACTATGGCTACACCTTC. The chain employs TRBV10-1 and TRBJ1-2; 8 bases map to TRBD1. The CDR3 runs to 16 residues. J was trimmed by 3 bases and V by 6 bases; bases with no gene match: 12. Germline assignment: CDR1 WNHNN and CDR2 SYGVQD (reference sequence).

The gene calls are TRBV19 and TRBJ2-7; 10 nucleotides line up with TRBD2. J lost 3 bases, V lost 5 bases, and 7 bases had no gene match. The CDR3 covers 15 residues. Germline assignment: CDR1 LNHDA and CDR2 SQIVND (reference sequence). The CDR3 DNA sequence: TGTGCCAGTAGTTCCGCGGGACTAGCGAACTACGAGCAGTACTTC. Its translation is CASSSAGLANYEQYF.

The J gene is TRBJ2-5, the V gene TRBV5-6; TRBD2 agrees at 9 bases. Germline trimming cut 2 bases from V and 3 bases from J; bases unmatched to any gene: 5. CDR3 size: 15 residues. The germline gives CDR1 SGHDT, CDR2 YYEEEE. DNA for the CDR3: TGTGCCAGCAGCTTAACGGTAGCGGGGGAAGAGACCCAGTACTTC. The encoded protein is CASSLTVAGEETQYF. Combining the CDR3 with reference TRBV5-6 and TRBJ2-5 gives the whole variable domain DAGVTQSPTHLIKTRGQQVTLRCSPKSGHDTVSWYQQALGQGPQFIFQYYEEEERQRGNFPDRFSGHQFPNYSSELNVNALLLGDSALYLCASSLTVAGEETQYFGPGTRLLVL.

This sequence joins TRBV19 and TRBJ1-4, with D tentatively TRBD1 (6 bases). Per the germline V gene, CDR1 is LNHDA and CDR2 is SQIVND (reference sequence). This CDR3 has 15 amino acids. Trimming took 4 bases from V and 3 from J, leaving 12 bases between them. The CDR3 reads CASSTSGVANEKLFF. The CDR3 nucleotides read TGTGCCAGTAGTACCTCAGGGGTTGCTAATGAAAAACTGTTTTTT.

The chain combines TRBV3-1 (or the pseudogene TRBV3-2) with TRBJ2-4; the D gene is possibly TRBD1 (6 bases). Germline V gene data show CDR1 as LGHDT and CDR2 as YNNKEL (reference sequence). The CDR3 runs 14 residues. V lost 4 bases, J lost 2 bases, and 9 bases lay in between. CDR3 DNA sequence: TGTGCCAGCAGCCCGCAGGGGACCAAAAACATTCAGTACTTC. Residues: CASSPQGTKNIQYF.

The V and J genes are TRBV28 and TRBJ2-2; D remains ambiguous. V lost 8 bases and J 7 bases, leaving 17 bases between the germline ends. Per germline, CDR1 MDHEN and CDR2 SYDVKM. CDR3 length equals 14 residues. The CDR3 sequence: CASRVSLAFGELFF. DNA for the CDR3: TGTGCCAGCCGCGTCTCGTTGGCGTTCGGGGAGCTGTTTTTT.

Only a few counts were recorded for this clone. The J gene is TRBJ2-2, the V gene TRBV2; 10 positions match TRBD2. Germline CDR1 is SNHLY and CDR2 is FYNNEI. Trimming at V came to 2 bases and at J to 4 bases, leaving 4 bases not matched to a gene. The CDR3 totals 16 residues. CDR3 DNA sequence: TGTGCCAGCAGTGAACCTAGCGGGAGTTTCACCGGGGAGCTGTTTTTT. Its translation: CASSEPSGSFTGELFF.

The J gene is TRBJ1-5, the V gene TRBV28; the D gene is possibly TRBD1 (6 bases). This CDR3 spans 14 amino acids. Germline CDR1 MDHEN, CDR2 SYDVKM. Trimming pared 6 bases from V and 7 bases from J, leaving 16 bases between. This CDR3 reads CASRLGTLGQPQHF. The CDR3 region has the DNA TGTGCCAGCAGGTTGGGGACACTGGGGCAGCCCCAGCATTTT.

CDR3 bases: TGTGCCAGCAGTATTGACAGGGGGCAAACTGAAGCTTTCTTT. Encoded protein: CASSIDRGQTEAFF. This chain uses TRBV27 with TRBJ1-1, with TRBD1 matching over 10 bases. This CDR3 has 14 residues. CDR1 is MNHEY, CDR2 SMNVEV, per germline (reference sequence). The ends lost 5 bases at V and 5 bases at J; junction bases unmatched: 5.

This clone turned up a few times. V gene TRBV2 combines with J gene TRBJ2-2, with unresolved D. Between the trimmed V and J ends, which lost 5 bases and 3 bases, there was a span of 7 bases. Per the germline V gene, CDR1 is SNHLY and CDR2 is FYNNEI. CDR3 length equals 13 residues. The DNA for the CDR3 is TGTGCCAGCAGTATCGGACACACCGGGGAGCTGTTTTTT. It encodes CASSIGHTGELFF. Looking up the rest from reference TRBV2 and TRBJ2-2 gives the full variable domain: EPEVTQTPSHQVTQMGQEVILRCVPISNHLYFYWYRQILGQKVEFLVSFYNNEISEKSEIFDDQFSVERPDGSNFTLKIRSTKLEDSAMYFCASSIGHTGELFFGEGSRLTVL.

This chain connects TRBV11-2 to TRBJ1-1, with a weak D call TRBD1 (5 bases). V lost 5 bases to trimming and J lost 0 bases, with 10 bases between them. The germline V gene has CDR1 SGHAT and CDR2 FQNNGV. This CDR3 is built from 14 residues. In DNA form, the CDR3 reads TGTGCCAGCAGCGCCTCGACAGTGAACACTGAAGCTTTCTTT. Amino acids: CASSASTVNTEAFF. The variable domain in full, completed from reference TRBV11-2 and TRBJ1-1, reads EAGVAQSPRYKIIEKRQSVAFWCNPISGHATLYWYQQILGQGPKLLIQFQNNGVVDDSQLPKDRFSAERLKGVDSTLKIQPAKLEDSAVYLCASSASTVNTEAFFGQGTRLTVV.

Points on this clone: This sample also contains other DNA sequences that code for the same CDR3. This chain uses TRBV30 with TRBJ1-1, with D tentatively TRBD1 (5 bases). The CDR3 length is 13 residues. From germline, CDR1 is GTSNPN and CDR2 SVGIG (reference sequence). The V and J ends lost 1 base and 4 bases respectively, with 10 bases between them. CDR3 bases: TGTGCCTGGAGTGGAGGGAGGGGCACTGAAGCTTTCTTT. The encoded protein is CAWSGGRGTEAFF.

CDR3 DNA sequence: TGTGCCAGCAGTTACTCTTTCACAACAGATACGCAGTATTTT. It translates to CASSYSFTTDTQYF. This chain links TRBV6-5 with TRBJ2-3; D is unclear. Trimming cost V 0 bases and J 3 bases, with 7 bases left between them. Per germline, CDR1 MNHEY and CDR2 SVGAGI. The CDR3 runs 14 residues.

This clone was recorded once. V and J are TRBV11-3 and TRBJ2-2; TRBD1 is a possible D gene (6 bases). V was cut by 3 bases and J by 6 bases, with 17 bases left in between. The CDR3 is made up of 16 amino acids. In germline, CDR1 is SGHNT, CDR2 YENEEA. As DNA, the CDR3 is TGTGCCAGCAGCTTTACCCTACAGGGTGCCCCCGGGGAGCTGTTTTTT. Protein: CASSFTLQGAPGELFF.

The chain couples TRBV7-6 to TRBJ1-1; D gene ambiguous. CDR3 length equals 15 residues. Germline CDR1 SGHVS, CDR2 FNYEAQ. The V gene lost 1 base and the J gene lost 1 base, with 10 bases spanning the gap. CDR3 sequence (DNA): TGTGCCAGCAGCTTAGTGGCTTGGGGGAACACTGAAGCTTTCTTT. Amino acid sequence: CASSLVAWGNTEAFF.

CDR3 residues: CASSLPGQGRTDTQYF. The CDR3 nucleotides are TGTGCCAGCAGCCTTCCGGGACAGGGGAGGACAGATACGCAGTATTTT. The chain recombines TRBV5-4 with TRBJ2-3; 10 positions match TRBD1. The V gene's germline CDR1 is SGHNT and CDR2 YYREEE (reference sequence). Trimming took 4 bases from V and 3 from J; bases not matched to a gene: 8. This CDR3 region has 16 residues.

This chain connects TRBV28 to TRBJ2-3, with D perhaps assigned TRBD1 or TRBD2 (5 bases each). V was cut by 7 bases and J by 2 bases, with 13 bases left in between. CDR1 and CDR2 (germline): MDHEN, SYDVKM. The CDR3 sequence is 14 residues long. Here the CDR3 reads CASKSGTDTDTQYF. CDR3 DNA: TGTGCCAGCAAATCCGGGACGGACACAGATACGCAGTATTTT.

The chain has TRBV7-2 and TRBJ1-1, with 9 bases aligning to TRBD1. This CDR3 region has 15 residues. Germline V gene data show CDR1 as SGHTA and CDR2 as FQGNSA. Unmatched junction bases numbered 10, after V lost 10 bases and J lost 1 base. The CDR3 sequence is CATNGGTGPNTEAFF. The CDR3 coding sequence is TGTGCCACCAACGGGGGGACAGGGCCGAACACTGAAGCTTTCTTT.

The chain employs TRBV9 and TRBJ2-5; D is possibly TRBD1 (6 bases). Germline assignment: CDR1 SGDLS and CDR2 YYNGEE. CDR3 length equals 13 residues. The V and J ends lost 7 bases and 5 bases respectively, with 15 bases between them. The DNA of the CDR3 is TGTGCCAGCGGGTCTTGGCAGGGGGAGACCCAGTACTTC. Translation: CASGSWQGETQYF.

This sequence joins TRBV2 and TRBJ2-2; D is uncertain. In germline, CDR1 is SNHLY, CDR2 FYNNEI. The V and J ends lost 6 bases and 3 bases respectively, with 8 bases between them. CDR3 length equals 13 residues. The CDR3 DNA reads TGTGCCAGCAGAGACAAGTACACCGGGGAGCTGTTTTTT. Amino acid sequence: CASRDKYTGELFF.

The rearrangement joins TRBV7-8 to TRBJ2-7; TRBD1 or TRBD2 may be the D gene (7 bases each). Trimming stripped 1 base from V and 6 bases from J, with 16 bases between. Germline V CDR1 and CDR2: SGHVS, FQNEAQ. This CDR3 has 15 residues. In DNA form, the CDR3 reads TGTGCCAGCAGCTTAGGACTAGCTAAGGGGGCCGAGCAGTACTTC. As protein: CASSLGLAKGAEQYF.

This clone was found once. At one of its ends the junction is not consistent with the germline gene, which may arise from a read error. The chain joins TRBV5-4 to TRBJ2-1; perhaps TRBD2 as D (6 bases). The CDR3 has 15 amino acids. CDR1 and CDR2 from the germline V gene are SGHNT and YYREEE (reference sequence). CDR3 sequence (DNA): TGTGCCAGCAGCTTGAGGGACTTCTCCCACAATGAGCAGTTCTTC. Translation gives CASSLRDFSHNEQFF.

The rearrangement joins TRBV6-1 to TRBJ2-6; D may correspond to TRBD1 or TRBD2 (6 bases each). V was cut by 2 bases and J by 2 bases, with 13 bases left in between. This CDR3 has 17 amino acids. Looked up from germline, CDR1 is MNHNS and CDR2 is SASEGT. CDR3 coding DNA: TGTGCCAGCAGTGAAATTGGGGGGCGGACTGGGGCCAACGTCCTGACTTTC. Translating it yields CASSEIGGRTGANVLTF.

This clone was detected a few times. This rearrangement joins TRBV12-2 to TRBJ1-1; the D call in the table, TRBD1, was not verified against the DNA. TRBV12-2 is recorded as a pseudogene. This CDR3 contains 14 residues. Here the CDR3 reads CASRLDGQGTEAFF. CDR3 nucleotide sequence: TGTGCAAGTCGCTTAGATGGACAGGGCACTGAAGCTTTCTTT.

This chain joins TRBV6-1 and TRBJ2-4; D call uncertain. This CDR3 region has 17 residues. V lost 2 bases, J lost 1 base, and 15 bases lay in between. CDR1 is MNHNS and CDR2 is SASEGT in the germline V gene. CDR3 sequence (DNA): TGTGCCAGCAGTGAATTAGGCAACATGGGGGCCAAAAACATTCAGTACTTC. Residues: CASSELGNMGAKNIQYF.

This chain joins TRBV30 and TRBJ2-7; 7 bases are shared with TRBD1. CDR1 and CDR2 (germline): GTSNPN, SVGIG (reference sequence). V lost 5 bases and J lost 2; bases outside the gene matches: 6. This CDR3 region has 13 residues. The CDR3 DNA follows: TGTGCCTGGGACCCGGGACAGACCTACGAGCAGTACTTC. Protein sequence: CAWDPGQTYEQYF.

The chain links TRBV28 to TRBJ1-1; TRBD1 might be the D (5 bases). V lost 6 bases to trimming and J lost 4 bases, with 21 bases between them. This CDR3 has 16 amino acids. Germline values: CDR1 MDHEN, CDR2 SYDVKM. CDR3 region: CASRLAPEGGGTEAFF. CDR3 coding DNA: TGTGCCAGCAGGCTGGCCCCGGAGGGTGGGGGCACTGAAGCTTTCTTT.